This T cell receptor (beta chain) was identified in a study of identical twins. MiXCR was run by TCRdb on the 5' RACE reads, yielding one entry per CDR3 protein. Among roughly 250,000 distinct CDR3 sequences listed, over 11% were seen once. The V and J ends lost 0 bases and 2 bases respectively, with 8 bases between them. The CDR3 has 14 residues. Looked up from germline, CDR1 is SGHVS and CDR2 is FNYEAQ. A note on this clonotype: No antigen is known for it.

General observations from the study: Models predicted less out-of-frame TCR alpha sharing in monozygotic twins than was found. For cord blood, abundant beta clonotypes had fewer insertions, unlike memory repertoires, which showed none. Zero-insertion results could be subject to partial confounding by invariant MAIT and iNKT cells. Twin pairs had excess sharing that was weaker in beta out-of-frame sequences.

This sequence joins TRBV7-6 and TRBJ2-7, with D unresolved. The TCR sequence derives from a woman younger than 35 in good health. The sequencing input was memory (CD45RO+) T cells sorted from blood. CDR3 nucleotides: TGTGCCAGCAGCTTAGCAGAAGGGCCCTACGAGCAGTACTTC. Its protein product is CASSLAEGPYEQYF.